This T cell receptor (beta chain) was retrieved from a study of PD-1 blockade in mismatch repair-deficient tumors. Whole-study results and caveats: After pembrolizumab, tumor-resident clones rose rapidly, then generally contracted before radiologic responses.

A remark on this clone: Antigen unknown.

V was cut by 4 bases and J by 8 bases, with 10 bases left in between. Germline V gene lookup returns CDR1 SGHDT and CDR2 YYEEEE. The CDR3 length is 12 residues. Profiling relied on immunoSEQ multiplex PCR, and the TCRdb table lists in-frame clones only, not all of them. The table shows tens of thousands of clones, with approximately 84% occurring only once. PCR or immunohistochemistry showed mismatch repair deficiency in every enrolled patient. The TCR sequence derives from an adult with mismatch repair-deficient cancer. This specimen was peripheral blood, taken 12 weeks after starting pembrolizumab. The rearrangement uses TRBV5-6 and TRBJ2-1; possibly TRBD2 for D (6 bases). CDR3 in amino acids: CASSRGWDEQFF. CDR3 nucleotides: TGTGCCAGCAGCCGGGGGTGGGATGAGCAGTTCTTC. Using reference TRBV5-6 and TRBJ2-1 for the parts outside the CDR3, the full variable domain is DAGVTQSPTHLIKTRGQQVTLRCSPKSGHDTVSWYQQALGQGPQFIFQYYEEEERQRGNFPDRFSGHQFPNYSSELNVNALLLGDSALYLCASSRGWDEQFFGPGTRLTVL.